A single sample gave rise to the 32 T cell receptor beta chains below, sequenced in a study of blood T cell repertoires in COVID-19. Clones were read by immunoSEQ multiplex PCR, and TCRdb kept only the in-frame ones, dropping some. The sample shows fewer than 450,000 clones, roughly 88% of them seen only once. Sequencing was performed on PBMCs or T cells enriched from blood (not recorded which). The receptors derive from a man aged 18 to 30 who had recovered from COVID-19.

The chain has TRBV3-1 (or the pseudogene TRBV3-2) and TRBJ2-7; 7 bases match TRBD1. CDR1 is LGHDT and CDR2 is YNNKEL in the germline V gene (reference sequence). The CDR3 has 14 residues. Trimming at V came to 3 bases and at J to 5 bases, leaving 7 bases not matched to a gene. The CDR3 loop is CASSHRDRDHEQYF. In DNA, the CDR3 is TGTGCCAGCAGCCACAGAGACAGGGACCACGAGCAGTACTTC.

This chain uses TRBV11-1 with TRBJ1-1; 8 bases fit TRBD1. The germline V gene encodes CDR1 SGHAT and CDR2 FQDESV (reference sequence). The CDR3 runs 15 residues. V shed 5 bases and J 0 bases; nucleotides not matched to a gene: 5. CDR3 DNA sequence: TGTGCCAGCAGCCACCACAGGGGGATGAACACTGAAGCTTTCTTT. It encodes CASSHHRGMNTEAFF. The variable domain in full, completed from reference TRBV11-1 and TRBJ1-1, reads EAEVAQSPRYKITEKSQAVAFWCDPISGHATLYWYRQILGQGPELLVQFQDESVVDDSQLPKDRFSAERLKGVDSTLKIQPAELGDSAMYLCASSHHRGMNTEAFFGQGTRLTVV.

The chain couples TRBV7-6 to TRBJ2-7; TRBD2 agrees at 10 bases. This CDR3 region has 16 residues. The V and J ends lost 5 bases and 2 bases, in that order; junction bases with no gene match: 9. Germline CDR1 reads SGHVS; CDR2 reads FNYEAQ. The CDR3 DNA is TGTGCCAGCAGCCCAAGAACTAGCGGGGTTACCTACGAGCAGTACTTC. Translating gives CASSPRTSGVTYEQYF.

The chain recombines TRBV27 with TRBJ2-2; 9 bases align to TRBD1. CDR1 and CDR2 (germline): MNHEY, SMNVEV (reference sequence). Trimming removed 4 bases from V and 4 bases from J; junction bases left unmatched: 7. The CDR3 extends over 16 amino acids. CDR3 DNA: TGTGCCAGCAGTTACCCGGGACAGGGCCTCACCGGGGAGCTGTTTTTT. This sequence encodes CASSYPGQGLTGELFF.

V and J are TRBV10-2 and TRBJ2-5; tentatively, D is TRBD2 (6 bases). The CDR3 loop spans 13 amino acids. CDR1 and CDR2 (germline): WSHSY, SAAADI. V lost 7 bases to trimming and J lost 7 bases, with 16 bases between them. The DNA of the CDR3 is TGCGCCAGCAAGGACGGGAGTCGTAGGACCCAGTACTTC. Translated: CASKDGSRRTQYF.

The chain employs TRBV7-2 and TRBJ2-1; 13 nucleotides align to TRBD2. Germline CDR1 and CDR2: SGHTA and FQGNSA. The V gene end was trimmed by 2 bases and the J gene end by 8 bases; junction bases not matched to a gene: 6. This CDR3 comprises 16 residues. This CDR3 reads CASSLSGTSGTDEQFF. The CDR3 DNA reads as TGTGCCAGCAGCTTATCGGGGACTAGCGGGACGGATGAGCAGTTCTTC.

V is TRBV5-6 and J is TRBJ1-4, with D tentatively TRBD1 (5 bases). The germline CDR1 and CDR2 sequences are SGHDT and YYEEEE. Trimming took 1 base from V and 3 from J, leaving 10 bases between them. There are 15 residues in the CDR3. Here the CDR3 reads CASSLTSGANEKLFF. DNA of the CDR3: TGTGCCAGCAGCTTGACCTCGGGGGCTAATGAAAAACTGTTTTTT.

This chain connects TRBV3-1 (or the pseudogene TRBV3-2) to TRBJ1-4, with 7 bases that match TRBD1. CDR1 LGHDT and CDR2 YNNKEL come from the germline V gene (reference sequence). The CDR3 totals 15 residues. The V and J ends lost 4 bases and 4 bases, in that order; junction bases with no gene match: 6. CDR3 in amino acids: CASSLQGVGNEKLFF. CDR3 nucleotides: TGTGCCAGCAGCCTCCAGGGGGTAGGTAATGAAAAACTGTTTTTT.

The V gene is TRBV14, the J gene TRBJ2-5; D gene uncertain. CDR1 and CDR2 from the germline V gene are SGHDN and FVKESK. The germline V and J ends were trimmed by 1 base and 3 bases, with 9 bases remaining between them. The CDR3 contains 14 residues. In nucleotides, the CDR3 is TGTGCCAGCAGCCAAGTTTCACAGAAAGAGACCCAGTACTTC. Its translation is CASSQVSQKETQYF.

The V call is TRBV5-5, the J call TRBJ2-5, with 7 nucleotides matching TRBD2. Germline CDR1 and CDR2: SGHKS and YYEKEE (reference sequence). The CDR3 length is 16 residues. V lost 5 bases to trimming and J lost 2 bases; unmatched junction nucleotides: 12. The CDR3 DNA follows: TGTGCCAGCAGGGGACTGGGGCTAGCGGAACAAGAGACCCAGTACTTC. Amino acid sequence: CASRGLGLAEQETQYF.

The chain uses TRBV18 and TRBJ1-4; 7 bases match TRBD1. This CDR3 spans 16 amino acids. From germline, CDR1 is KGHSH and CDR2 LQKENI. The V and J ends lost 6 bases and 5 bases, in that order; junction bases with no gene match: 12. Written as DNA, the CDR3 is TGTGCCAGCTCGCGACTGGGACAGATGGCGAATGAAAAACTGTTTTTT. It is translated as CASSRLGQMANEKLFF.

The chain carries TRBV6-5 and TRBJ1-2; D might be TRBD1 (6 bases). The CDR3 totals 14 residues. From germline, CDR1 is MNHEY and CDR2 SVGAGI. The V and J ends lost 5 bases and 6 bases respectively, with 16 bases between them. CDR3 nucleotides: TGTGCCAGCAGTCTGCAGGGGCGGTTGGATGGCTACACCTTC. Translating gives CASSLQGRLDGYTF.

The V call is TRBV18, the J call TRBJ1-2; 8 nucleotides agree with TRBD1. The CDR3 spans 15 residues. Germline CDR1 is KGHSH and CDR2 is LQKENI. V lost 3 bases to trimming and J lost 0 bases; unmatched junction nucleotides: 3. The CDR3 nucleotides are TGTGCCAGCTCACCGCAGGGACAGGCTAACTATGGCTACACCTTC. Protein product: CASSPQGQANYGYTF.

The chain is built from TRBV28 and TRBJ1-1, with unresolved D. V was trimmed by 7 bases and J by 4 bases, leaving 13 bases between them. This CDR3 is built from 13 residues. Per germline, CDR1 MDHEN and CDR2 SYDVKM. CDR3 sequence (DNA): TGTGCCAGCAAGAGCCCTTCGGGCACTGAAGCTTTCTTT. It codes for CASKSPSGTEAFF.

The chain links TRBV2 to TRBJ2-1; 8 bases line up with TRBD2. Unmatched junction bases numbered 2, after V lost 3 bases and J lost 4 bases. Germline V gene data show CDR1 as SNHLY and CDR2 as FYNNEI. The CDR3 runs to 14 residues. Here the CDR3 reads CASSEERGYNEQFF. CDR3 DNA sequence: TGTGCCAGCAGTGAGGAGCGGGGGTACAATGAGCAGTTCTTC.

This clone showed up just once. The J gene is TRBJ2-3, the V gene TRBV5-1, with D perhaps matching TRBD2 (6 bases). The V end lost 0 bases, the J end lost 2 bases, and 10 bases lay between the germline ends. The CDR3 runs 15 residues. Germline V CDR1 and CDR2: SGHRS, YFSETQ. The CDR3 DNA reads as TGCGCCAGCAGCTTGGTCCCGGGAGCCACAGATACGCAGTATTTT. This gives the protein CASSLVPGATDTQYF.

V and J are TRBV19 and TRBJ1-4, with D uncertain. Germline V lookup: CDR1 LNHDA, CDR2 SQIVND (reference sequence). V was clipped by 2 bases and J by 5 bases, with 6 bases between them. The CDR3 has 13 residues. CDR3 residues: CASSISLNEKLFF. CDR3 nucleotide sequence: TGTGCCAGTAGTATAAGCCTCAATGAAAAACTGTTTTTT.

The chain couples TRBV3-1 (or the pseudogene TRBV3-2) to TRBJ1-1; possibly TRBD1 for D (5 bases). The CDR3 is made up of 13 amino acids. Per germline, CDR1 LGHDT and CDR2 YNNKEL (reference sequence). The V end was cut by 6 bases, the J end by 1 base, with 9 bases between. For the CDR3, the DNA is TGTGCCAGCAGTCGAGGACAGAACACTGAAGCTTTCTTT. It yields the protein CASSRGQNTEAFF.

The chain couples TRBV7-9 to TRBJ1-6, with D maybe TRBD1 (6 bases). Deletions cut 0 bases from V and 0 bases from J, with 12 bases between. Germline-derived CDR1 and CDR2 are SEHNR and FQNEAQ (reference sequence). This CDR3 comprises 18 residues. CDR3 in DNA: TGTGCCAGCAGCTTAGCAAAAGGGGGATTCTCCTATAATTCACCCCTCCACTTT. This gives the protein CASSLAKGGFSYNSPLHF.

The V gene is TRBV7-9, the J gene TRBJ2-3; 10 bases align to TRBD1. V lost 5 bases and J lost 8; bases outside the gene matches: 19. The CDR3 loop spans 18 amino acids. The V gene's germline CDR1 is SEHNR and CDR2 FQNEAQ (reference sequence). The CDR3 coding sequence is TGTGCCAGCAGCGGTCGACAGGGGGCCTATGAGACGGCGGGTACGCAGTATTTT. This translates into CASSGRQGAYETAGTQYF.

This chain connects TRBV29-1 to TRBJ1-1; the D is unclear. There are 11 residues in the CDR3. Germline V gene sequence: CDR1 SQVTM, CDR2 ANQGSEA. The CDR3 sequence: CSIQLNTEAFF. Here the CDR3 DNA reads TGCAGTATACAGCTGAACACTGAAGCTTTCTTT.

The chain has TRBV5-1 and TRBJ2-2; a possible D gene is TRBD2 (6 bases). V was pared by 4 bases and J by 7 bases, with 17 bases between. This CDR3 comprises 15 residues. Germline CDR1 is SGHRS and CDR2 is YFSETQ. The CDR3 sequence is CASSPDGRLGGELFF. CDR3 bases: TGCGCCAGCAGCCCGGATGGGAGGTTGGGCGGGGAGCTGTTTTTT.

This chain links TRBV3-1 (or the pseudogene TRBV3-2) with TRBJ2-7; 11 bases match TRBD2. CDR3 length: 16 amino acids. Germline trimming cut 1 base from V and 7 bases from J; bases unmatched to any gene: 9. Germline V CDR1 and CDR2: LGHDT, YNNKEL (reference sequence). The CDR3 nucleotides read TGTGCCAGCAGCCAAGCTAGCGGGGGGATCTTGAGTGAGCAGTACTTC. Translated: CASSQASGGILSEQYF.

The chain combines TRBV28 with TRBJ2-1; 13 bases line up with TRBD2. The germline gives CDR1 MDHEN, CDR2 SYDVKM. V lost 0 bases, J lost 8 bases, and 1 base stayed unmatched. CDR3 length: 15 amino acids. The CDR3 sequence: CASSLWTSGRYEQFF. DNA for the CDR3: TGTGCCAGCAGTTTATGGACTAGCGGGAGGTATGAGCAGTTCTTC.

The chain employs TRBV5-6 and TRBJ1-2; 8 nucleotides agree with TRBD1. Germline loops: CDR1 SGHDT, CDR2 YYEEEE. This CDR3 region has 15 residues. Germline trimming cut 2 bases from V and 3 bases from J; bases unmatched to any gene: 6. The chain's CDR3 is CASSFTDRVYYGYTF. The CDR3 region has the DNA TGTGCCAGCAGCTTTACGGACAGGGTTTACTATGGCTACACCTTC. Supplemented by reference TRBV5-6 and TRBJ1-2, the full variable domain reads DAGVTQSPTHLIKTRGQQVTLRCSPKSGHDTVSWYQQALGQGPQFIFQYYEEEERQRGNFPDRFSGHQFPNYSSELNVNALLLGDSALYLCASSFTDRVYYGYTFGSGTRLTVV.

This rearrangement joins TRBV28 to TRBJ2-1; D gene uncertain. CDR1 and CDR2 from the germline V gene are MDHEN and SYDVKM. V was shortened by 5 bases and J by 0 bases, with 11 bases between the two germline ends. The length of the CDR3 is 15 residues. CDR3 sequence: CASSRLFHSYNEQFF. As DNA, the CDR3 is TGTGCCAGCAGTCGACTTTTCCACTCCTACAATGAGCAGTTCTTC.

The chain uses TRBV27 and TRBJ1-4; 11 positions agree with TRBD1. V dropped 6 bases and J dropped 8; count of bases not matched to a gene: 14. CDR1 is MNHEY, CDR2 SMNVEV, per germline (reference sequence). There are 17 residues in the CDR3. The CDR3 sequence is CASRDRSDGTGGEKLFF. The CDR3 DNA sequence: TGTGCCAGCAGGGACAGATCCGACGGGACAGGGGGGGAAAAACTGTTTTTT.

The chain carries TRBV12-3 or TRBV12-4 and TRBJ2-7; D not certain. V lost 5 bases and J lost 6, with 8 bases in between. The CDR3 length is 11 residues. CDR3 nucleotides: TGTGCCAGCAGTCCAGGCTCCGAGCAGTACTTC. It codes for CASSPGSEQYF.

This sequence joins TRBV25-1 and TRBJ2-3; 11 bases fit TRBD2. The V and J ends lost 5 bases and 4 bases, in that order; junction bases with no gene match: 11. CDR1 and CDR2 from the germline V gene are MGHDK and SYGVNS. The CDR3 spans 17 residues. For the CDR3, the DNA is TGTGCCAGCAGTCAAACTCCGGGACTAGCGGAACCAGATACGCAGTATTTT. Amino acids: CASSQTPGLAEPDTQYF.

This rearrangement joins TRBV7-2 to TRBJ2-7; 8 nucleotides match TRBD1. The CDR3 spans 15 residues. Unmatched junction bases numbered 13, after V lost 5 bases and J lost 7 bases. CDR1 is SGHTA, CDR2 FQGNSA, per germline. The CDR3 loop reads CASSVQTGATGEQYF. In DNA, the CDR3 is TGTGCCAGCAGCGTACAGACAGGGGCGACGGGTGAGCAGTACTTC.

CDR3 loop: CASRLNEKLFF. DNA for the CDR3: TGTGCCAGCAGACTAAATGAAAAACTGTTTTTT. The chain links TRBV12-3 or TRBV12-4 to TRBJ1-4; no reliable D call. Trimming pared 6 bases from V and 5 bases from J, leaving 4 bases between. The CDR3 length is 11 residues.

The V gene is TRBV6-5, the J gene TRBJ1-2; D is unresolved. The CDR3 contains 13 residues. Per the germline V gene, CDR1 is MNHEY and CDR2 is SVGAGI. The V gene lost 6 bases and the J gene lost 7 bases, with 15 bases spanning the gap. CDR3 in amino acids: CASSTEDRRGYTF. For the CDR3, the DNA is TGTGCCAGCAGCACGGAGGACCGCCGTGGCTACACCTTC.